These T cell receptor beta chains were read from a single sample in a study of cytomegalovirus exposure and HLA in healthy donors. Sequenced by immunoSEQ multiplex PCR; TCRdb stores in-frame clones only, minus some. The table shows approximately 110,000 clones, with over 60% occurring only once. Sequenced input: PBMCs. All receptors derive from a man younger than 40 in good health and CMV-seropositive. Both conserved end residues are part of each CDR3. The order of the fields is V gene, clone size, J gene, CDR3 length, D gene, CDR3 DNA, CDR3 protein. The D gene is left open where the match is weak. Where a row states a size, it is once, few, many or the class of an expanded clone; other rows omit it.

TRBV9	NA	TRBJ2-4	14	TRBD1	TGTGCCAGCAGCTCCGGACAGGGCGGTGGCATTCAGTACTTC	CASSSGQGGGIQYF
TRBV30	NA	TRBJ1-3	14	TRBD1	TGTGCCTGGAGACGACAGGGGCGAACGAACACCATATATTTT	CAWRRQGRTNTIYF
TRBV6-1	NA	TRBJ2-1	15	TRBD1	TGTGCCAGCTCCACCGGGACAGCCTCCTACAATGAGCAGTTCTTC	CASSTGTASYNEQFF
TRBV7-8	NA	TRBJ2-5	14	NA	TGTGCCAGCAGCTTAGGGCGGAATAGGGAGACCCAGTACTTC	CASSLGRNRETQYF
TRBV5-1	NA	TRBJ2-7	16	NA	TGCGCCAGCAGCTCAATTCCGGGGGTTGGGACCTACGAGCAGTACTTC	CASSSIPGVGTYEQYF
TRBV30	NA	TRBJ1-6	13	NA	TGTGCCTGGCAACAGTCCTATAATTCACCCCTCCACTTT	CAWQQSYNSPLHF
TRBV5-4	NA	TRBJ2-2	14	NA	TGTGCCAGCAGCTTTAGCGAGATCACCGGGGAGCTGTTTTTT	CASSFSEITGELFF
TRBV18	few	TRBJ1-5	16	NA	TGTGCCAGCTCACCGAGAGGAGGTTATAGCAATCAGCCCCAGCATTTT	CASSPRGGYSNQPQHF
TRBV25-1	NA	TRBJ2-5	14	NA	TGTGCCAGCAGTGCCCAGTCTGGGGGCGAGACCCAGTACTTC	CASSAQSGGETQYF
TRBV10-3	NA	TRBJ1-2	14	NA	TGTGCCACAGAGCACAGGCTTTCCCCCTCGGGCTACACCTTC	CATEHRLSPSGYTF
TRBV27	NA	TRBJ2-7	13	TRBD1	TGTGCCAGCAGCCTAGGGACAGGCTACGAGCAGTACTTC	CASSLGTGYEQYF
TRBV5-1	NA	TRBJ2-7	15	NA	TGCGCCAGCAGCTTAGCAGGGGCCCAAACCTACGAGCAGTACTTC	CASSLAGAQTYEQYF
TRBV6-5	once	TRBJ2-3	16	NA	TGTGCCAGCAGTTACGATTCCCGCGGGGGCACAGATACGCAGTATTTT	CASSYDSRGGTDTQYF
TRBV11-1	NA	TRBJ2-7	16	NA	TGTGCCAGCAGCTTAGGGGCAGACCAGATAACCTACGAGCAGTACTTC	CASSLGADQITYEQYF
TRBV6-6	NA	TRBJ1-4	16	NA	TGTGCCAGCAGTCCCGCGGGAGGGGCAACTAATGAAAAACTGTTTTTT	CASSPAGGATNEKLFF
TRBV19	NA	TRBJ1-5	15	TRBD1	TGTGCCAGTAGGGGGCCGGACAGGGCTGGTCAGCCCCAGCATTTT	CASRGPDRAGQPQHF
TRBV28	NA	TRBJ1-1	14	NA	TGTGCCAGCAGACTAGGCAGGTGGAGCACTGAAGCTTTCTTT	CASRLGRWSTEAFF
TRBV4-2	NA	TRBJ2-7	15	NA	TGTGCCAGCAGCCAAGAAAGTGACAGAACCTACGAGCAGTACTTC	CASSQESDRTYEQYF
TRBV9	NA	TRBJ2-3	14	TRBD1	TGTGCCAGCAGCGAAGAGGGACAGGCAGATACGCAGTATTTT	CASSEEGQADTQYF
TRBV2	once	TRBJ2-5	14	TRBD1	TGTGCCAGCGCGATGGACAGGGGGGGGGAGACCCAGTACTTC	CASAMDRGGETQYF
TRBV19	NA	TRBJ1-2	15	NA	TGTGCCAGTAGTATCCGAAGGGGGGGTAGCTATGGCTACACCTTC	CASSIRRGGSYGYTF
TRBV2	NA	TRBJ2-3	15	NA	TGTGCCAGCAGTGGGACAGCTCAGACTTCTGATACGCAGTATTTT	CASSGTAQTSDTQYF
TRBV19	NA	TRBJ2-1	12	NA	TGTGCCAGTAGTCATCAGGGTAATGAGCAGTTCTTC	CASSHQGNEQFF
TRBV11-2	few	TRBJ1-2	14	NA	TGTGCCAGCAGACCCATCAGGGATTGGTGTGGCTACACCTTC	CASRPIRDWCGYTF
TRBV5-1	NA	TRBJ1-2	12	NA	TGCGCCGGCAGCTTTTCCGGGTACGGCTACACCTTC	CAGSFSGYGYTF
TRBV23-1	NA	TRBJ1-1	17	TRBD1	TGCGCCAGCAGTCAATCGGCGACAGGGGGGGGGAACACTGAAGCTTTCTTT	CASSQSATGGGNTEAFF
TRBV11-2	NA	TRBJ2-1	15	NA	TGTGCCAGCAGCTTAAGGCGGGGAATGACAGATGAGCAGTTCTTC	CASSLRRGMTDEQFF
TRBV28	NA	TRBJ2-7	12	NA	TGTGCCAGCAATAGTGCGGGTAACGAGCAGTACTTC	CASNSAGNEQYF
TRBV2	NA	TRBJ2-5	13	TRBD1	TGTGCCAGCAGTGACAGGGGGCCGCCAACCCGATACTTC	CASSDRGPPTRYF
TRBV4-1	NA	TRBJ1-1	16	TRBD1	TGCGCCAGCAGCCTTCCTACGGACAGGGGGAACACTGAAGCTTTCTTT	CASSLPTDRGNTEAFF
TRBV6-1	NA	TRBJ2-1	14	NA	TGTGCCAGCAGTGAAGAAGGGGGCTACAATGAGCAGTTCTTC	CASSEEGGYNEQFF
TRBV5-4	NA	TRBJ2-3	15	TRBD2	TGTGCCAGCAGCTTGGAACTAGCGGCAGCAGATACGCAGTATTTT	CASSLELAAADTQYF
TRBV6-1	NA	TRBJ2-1	17	NA	TGTGCCAGCAGTGAAGAGACACCCTGGCTCTTCTACAATGAGCAGTTCTTC	CASSEETPWLFYNEQFF
TRBV19	NA	TRBJ2-1	15	TRBD2	TGTGCCAGTAGTATTCCGGGACTAGCGATAAATGAGCAGTTCTTC	CASSIPGLAINEQFF
TRBV10-2	NA	TRBJ1-4	15	NA	TGCGCCAGCAGTGATGGGGGACACTCAAATGAAAAACTGTTTTTT	CASSDGGHSNEKLFF
TRBV2	NA	TRBJ2-3	18	TRBD2	TGTGCCAGCAGTGAAGCAGGACTAGCGGGGGGGCCAACAGATACGCAGTATTTT	CASSEAGLAGGPTDTQYF
TRBV27	NA	TRBJ2-1	15	TRBD2	TGTGCCAGCAGTTTAAAGCCGACCGGGGGGAATGAGCAGTTCTTC	CASSLKPTGGNEQFF
TRBV30	NA	TRBJ1-2	13	TRBD1	TGTGCCTGGAGTGCGACAGGGGGCAGTGGCTACACCTTC	CAWSATGGSGYTF
TRBV28	NA	TRBJ2-3	15	NA	TGTGCCAGCAGTTTAACTCGAACTAGCACAGATACGCAGTATTTT	CASSLTRTSTDTQYF
TRBV28	many	TRBJ1-1	15	NA	TGTGCCAGCAGGGCCTTTCAGGGGAATCGTGCTGAAGCTTTCTTT	CASRAFQGNRAEAFF
TRBV10-1	few	TRBJ2-5	17	TRBD2	TGCGCCAGCATTGGGACTAGCGGGGGGGTCGTCCAAGAGACCCAGTACTTC	CASIGTSGGVVQETQYF
TRBV4-3	NA	TRBJ1-1	15	TRBD1	TGCGCCAGCAGCCAAGATCGGCAGGGGGGCTCTGAAGCTTTCTTT	CASSQDRQGGSEAFF